These 29 T cell receptor beta chains originate from one sample sequenced in a study of T cell responses to AZD1222 COVID-19 vaccine. Using immunoSEQ multiplex PCR, the repertoire was profiled, and TCRdb retains in-frame clones only, with some absent. The data contain roughly 55,000 clones, about 90% of them singletons. The sample in question was peripheral blood, obtained on day 0 of AZD1222 vaccination. Receptor source: an adult in good health.

The V and J genes are TRBV19 and TRBJ1-5; D might be TRBD1 (6 bases). The CDR3 totals 14 residues. Germline V gene data show CDR1 as LNHDA and CDR2 as SQIVND (reference sequence). V was trimmed by 3 bases and J by 8 bases, leaving 14 bases between them. CDR3 protein: CASSMGWGPEPQHF. As DNA, the CDR3 is TGTGCCAGTAGTATGGGTTGGGGGCCCGAGCCCCAGCATTTT.

This clone showed up just once. This chain links TRBV5-1 with TRBJ2-5; 8 bases map to TRBD1. Germline lookup yields CDR1 SGHRS and CDR2 YFSETQ. V trimming: 4 bases; J trimming: 3 bases; junction bases outside the gene matches: 5. The CDR3 runs to 14 residues. The CDR3 sequence is CASSRGTGEETQYF. The CDR3 bases are TGCGCCAGCAGCCGGGGGACAGGAGAAGAGACCCAGTACTTC.

The chain joins TRBV27 to TRBJ1-1; 9 bases line up with TRBD1. This CDR3 region has 16 residues. Germline V CDR1 and CDR2: MNHEY, SMNVEV (reference sequence). With 0 bases clipped from V and 5 bases from J, the junction kept 7 bases outside the gene matches. The CDR3 region is CASSLSTGGAYTEAFF. CDR3 sequence (DNA): TGTGCCAGCAGTTTATCCACAGGGGGCGCATATACTGAAGCTTTCTTT.

The chain carries TRBV24-1 and TRBJ2-5, with 7 bases matching TRBD1. Germline trimming cut 6 bases from V and 4 bases from J; bases unmatched to any gene: 4. The CDR3 runs 13 residues. Germline values: CDR1 KGHDR, CDR2 SFDVKD. The DNA of the CDR3 is TGTGCCACCAGTTTGGGGACAGTAGAGACCCAGTACTTC. Translating it yields CATSLGTVETQYF.

This rearrangement joins TRBV10-2 to TRBJ2-3, with a possible D match to TRBD2 (5 bases). Germline V gene sequence: CDR1 WSHSY, CDR2 SAAADI. This CDR3 is built from 15 residues. Trimming pared 3 bases from V and 0 bases from J, leaving 10 bases between. The CDR3 DNA reads TGCGCCAGCAGTGACCCTAGCCCTAGCACAGATACGCAGTATTTT. Its protein is CASSDPSPSTDTQYF.

This clone has only one observation. V and J are TRBV27 and TRBJ2-5; D unclear. The CDR3 is 12 amino acids. V gave up 7 bases and J gave up 1 base, with 7 bases separating them. Germline V gene sequence: CDR1 MNHEY, CDR2 SMNVEV (reference sequence). In DNA form, the CDR3 reads TGTGCCAGCATTAACCTCCAAGAGACCCAGTACTTC. It encodes CASINLQETQYF.

The chain joins TRBV14 to TRBJ1-6, with 7 nucleotides matching TRBD1. Germline loops: CDR1 SGHDN, CDR2 FVKESK. This CDR3 contains 14 residues. After removal of 1 base from V and 16 bases from J, the junction contained 10 bases not matched to a gene. CDR3 sequence: CASSQANPGQALHF. The CDR3 DNA sequence: TGTGCCAGCAGCCAAGCGAACCCAGGACAGGCGCTCCACTTT.

The V call is TRBV12-3 or TRBV12-4, the J call TRBJ1-1; D gene unclear. V lost 7 bases and J lost 4, with 10 bases in between. CDR3 length: 12 amino acids. The CDR3 is CASTWGGTEAFF. The CDR3 DNA sequence: TGTGCCAGCACGTGGGGTGGCACTGAAGCTTTCTTT.

The chain couples TRBV5-1 to TRBJ2-7; no clear D. The V gene lost 0 bases and the J gene lost 2 bases, with 6 bases spanning the gap. This CDR3 has 13 residues. Per germline, CDR1 SGHRS and CDR2 YFSETQ. As DNA, the CDR3 is TGCGCCAGCAGCTTGGACTGGACCTACGAGCAGTACTTC. Its protein is CASSLDWTYEQYF.

The V and J genes are TRBV5-1 and TRBJ2-2; 12 nucleotides line up with TRBD2. The V gene end was trimmed by 0 bases and the J gene end by 4 bases; junction bases not matched to a gene: 10. CDR1 and CDR2 from the germline V gene are SGHRS and YFSETQ. This CDR3 is 19 amino acids long. CDR3 sequence (DNA): TGCGCCAGCAGCTTGGGGGCGACTAGCGGGAGCTCGAGCACCGGGGAGCTGTTTTTT. It specifies CASSLGATSGSSSTGELFF.

This chain links TRBV2 with TRBJ2-6; no firm D call. Germline loops: CDR1 SNHLY, CDR2 FYNNEI. This CDR3 region has 14 residues. Between the trimmed V and J ends, which lost 4 bases and 0 bases, there was a span of 4 bases. The CDR3 bases are TGTGCCAGCAGTGTTCACTCTGGGGCCAACGTCCTGACTTTC. This encodes CASSVHSGANVLTF.

This chain links TRBV7-9 with TRBJ2-1; 8 bases fit TRBD2. Trimming cost V 5 bases and J 9 bases; bases outside gene matches: 3. This CDR3 contains 12 residues. CDR1 is SEHNR, CDR2 FQNEAQ, per germline (reference sequence). DNA for the CDR3: TGTGCCAGCAGCATCAGCGGGGGTGAGCAGTTCTTC. This translates into CASSISGGEQFF.

The J gene is TRBJ1-2, the V gene TRBV7-8; D not certain. The CDR3 is 14 residues long. V lost 6 bases and J lost 4, with 15 bases in between. CDR1 SGHVS and CDR2 FQNEAQ come from the germline V gene. CDR3 in DNA: TGTGCCAGCAGGGGGTCCGTCGGAGTCTATGGCTACACCTTC. Translation: CASRGSVGVYGYTF.

V and J are TRBV5-8 and TRBJ1-5; D gene ambiguous. The V end was cut by 4 bases, the J end by 7 bases, with 9 bases between. This CDR3 spans 12 amino acids. The germline gives CDR1 SGHTS, CDR2 YDEGEE. CDR3 protein: CASSQTHQPQHF. The CDR3, as DNA: TGTGCCAGCAGCCAAACTCACCAGCCCCAGCATTTT.

The chain combines TRBV6-5 with TRBJ1-2; D unresolved. The V and J ends lost 6 bases and 8 bases respectively, with 16 bases between them. Germline lookup yields CDR1 MNHEY and CDR2 SVGAGI. This CDR3 region has 13 residues. CDR3 DNA sequence: TGTGCCAGCAGCAGCCCAGAGGTATGGGGCTACACCTTC. It is translated as CASSSPEVWGYTF.

The rearrangement links TRBV20-1 to TRBJ2-1, with D unclear. Germline V gene data show CDR1 as DFQATT and CDR2 as SNEGSKA (reference sequence). The CDR3 is 15 residues long. The V and J ends lost 3 bases and 1 base respectively, with 13 bases between them. CDR3: CSASVSLTSYNEQFF. As DNA, the CDR3 is TGCAGTGCTAGTGTCAGTCTGACTTCCTACAATGAGCAGTTCTTC.

The chain recombines TRBV9 with TRBJ2-2; maybe TRBD1 (5 bases). V lost 5 bases and J lost 4, with 21 bases in between. The CDR3 covers 17 residues. Germline values: CDR1 SGDLS, CDR2 YYNGEE. The CDR3 is CASSKRPAQGTTGELFF. DNA of the CDR3: TGTGCCAGCAGTAAGAGGCCGGCCCAGGGCACCACCGGGGAGCTGTTTTTT.

V and J are TRBV6-5 and TRBJ2-3; 9 positions agree with TRBD1. The CDR3 consists of 14 residues. V lost 7 bases, J lost 3 bases, and 5 bases stayed unmatched. CDR1 is MNHEY and CDR2 is SVGAGI in the germline V gene. CDR3 amino acids: CASTLGQGTDTQYF. The CDR3 bases are TGTGCCAGCACCCTGGGACAGGGAACAGATACGCAGTATTTT.

The rearrangement uses TRBV11-2 and TRBJ2-7, with D tentatively TRBD1 (5 bases). In germline, CDR1 is SGHAT, CDR2 FQNNGV. V lost 1 base, J lost 6 bases, and 16 bases lay in between. The CDR3 length is 15 residues. In DNA form, the CDR3 reads TGTGCCAGCAGCTTAGCGTTCGGCAGGGTGGGCGAGCAGTACTTC. Protein product: CASSLAFGRVGEQYF.

The chain carries TRBV11-2 and TRBJ1-3; the D is unclear. V lost 4 bases, J lost 0 bases, and 16 bases lay in between. Germline V CDR1 and CDR2: SGHAT, FQNNGV. The CDR3 covers 17 residues. The CDR3 sequence is CASSSLGGDYSGNTIYF. CDR3 nucleotides: TGTGCCAGCAGCTCCCTGGGAGGCGACTACTCTGGAAACACCATATATTTT.

The chain combines TRBV7-9 with TRBJ2-5; TRBD1 aligns across 10 bases. CDR1 is SEHNR and CDR2 is FQNEAQ in the germline V gene (reference sequence). Trimming removed 5 bases from V and 5 bases from J; junction bases left unmatched: 11. This CDR3 region has 16 residues. The chain's CDR3 is CASSDRDRGLWETQYF. The CDR3 DNA reads as TGTGCCAGCAGCGACCGGGACAGGGGCCTCTGGGAGACCCAGTACTTC.

Written as DNA, the CDR3 is TGTGCCAGTAAAAGCCCGAGCTCCTATAATTCACCCCTCCACTTT. Protein sequence: CASKSPSSYNSPLHF. The rearrangement uses TRBV28 and TRBJ1-6; D gene unclear. The CDR3 has 15 residues. Germline V gene data show CDR1 as MDHEN and CDR2 as SYDVKM. Trimming stripped 9 bases from V and 0 bases from J, with 12 bases between.

This sequence joins TRBV2 and TRBJ1-5, with 7 bases aligning to TRBD1. Trimming removed 6 bases from V and 7 bases from J; junction bases left unmatched: 9. The CDR3 sequence is 14 residues long. Germline V CDR1 and CDR2: SNHLY, FYNNEI. CDR3 region: CASSAGTAGQPQHF. CDR3 coding DNA: TGTGCCAGCAGCGCCGGGACAGCCGGGCAGCCCCAGCATTTT.

The gene calls are TRBV15 and TRBJ1-5; D is perhaps TRBD1 (6 bases). Germline V gene lookup returns CDR1 LNHNV and CDR2 YYDKDF (reference sequence). Trimming pared 0 bases from V and 4 bases from J, leaving 10 bases between. The CDR3 spans 15 residues. The CDR3 DNA reads TGTGCCACCAGCAGAGATCCCCAGGGGAATCAGCCCCAGCATTTT. This codes for CATSRDPQGNQPQHF.

The V call is TRBV27, the J call TRBJ2-3; either TRBD1 or TRBD2 may fit D (5 bases each). Germline lookup yields CDR1 MNHEY and CDR2 SMNVEV (reference sequence). Trimming took off 2 bases at V and 3 bases at J, with 6 bases between the two ends. The CDR3 runs 13 residues. CDR3 loop: CASSLEGTDTQYF. CDR3 bases: TGTGCCAGCAGTTTAGAGGGGACAGATACGCAGTATTTT.

This clone was recorded a few times. The chain recombines TRBV5-1 with TRBJ2-2, with TRBD2 identical over 7 bases. CDR3 size: 15 residues. Germline V gene sequence: CDR1 SGHRS, CDR2 YFSETQ. V trimming: 1 base; J trimming: 5 bases; junction bases outside the gene matches: 5. The CDR3 here is CASSLSLAETGELFF. For the CDR3, the DNA is TGCGCCAGCAGCTTGTCTCTAGCGGAAACCGGGGAGCTGTTTTTT.

The rearrangement joins TRBV12-2 to TRBJ2-3. TRBV12-2 is a pseudogene locus. The CDR3 covers 16 residues. This chain's CDR3 is CASRLLLGESTDTQYF. The CDR3 DNA reads as TGTGCAAGTCGCTTACTTTTGGGGGAAAGCACAGATACGCAGTATTTT.

This chain connects TRBV15 to TRBJ1-1; no reliable D call. This CDR3 spans 14 amino acids. Germline CDR1 and CDR2: LNHNV and YYDKDF (reference sequence). The V end lost 3 bases, the J end lost 1 base, and 9 bases lay between the germline ends. In DNA form, the CDR3 reads TGTGCCACCAGCAGTAAAGGGAGGAACACTGAAGCTTTCTTT. Amino acids: CATSSKGRNTEAFF.

This clone was recorded a few times. DNA for the CDR3: TGCGCCAGCAGCTTGGGAATAGACAGCTTCGGGAAGCGGGAGGCCGAGCAGTACTTC. It specifies CASSLGIDSFGKREAEQYF. The rearrangement links TRBV5-1 to TRBJ2-7; TRBD2 matches at 9 bases. V lost 0 bases, J lost 6 bases, and 19 bases stayed unmatched. From germline, CDR1 is SGHRS and CDR2 YFSETQ. The CDR3 runs to 19 residues. Full variable domain (missing parts from reference TRBV5-1 and TRBJ2-7): KAGVTQTPRYLIKTRGQQVTLSCSPISGHRSVSWYQQTPGQGLQFLFEYFSETQRNKGNFPGRFSGRQFSNSRSEMNVSTLELGDSALYLCASSLGIDSFGKREAEQYFGPGTRLTVT.